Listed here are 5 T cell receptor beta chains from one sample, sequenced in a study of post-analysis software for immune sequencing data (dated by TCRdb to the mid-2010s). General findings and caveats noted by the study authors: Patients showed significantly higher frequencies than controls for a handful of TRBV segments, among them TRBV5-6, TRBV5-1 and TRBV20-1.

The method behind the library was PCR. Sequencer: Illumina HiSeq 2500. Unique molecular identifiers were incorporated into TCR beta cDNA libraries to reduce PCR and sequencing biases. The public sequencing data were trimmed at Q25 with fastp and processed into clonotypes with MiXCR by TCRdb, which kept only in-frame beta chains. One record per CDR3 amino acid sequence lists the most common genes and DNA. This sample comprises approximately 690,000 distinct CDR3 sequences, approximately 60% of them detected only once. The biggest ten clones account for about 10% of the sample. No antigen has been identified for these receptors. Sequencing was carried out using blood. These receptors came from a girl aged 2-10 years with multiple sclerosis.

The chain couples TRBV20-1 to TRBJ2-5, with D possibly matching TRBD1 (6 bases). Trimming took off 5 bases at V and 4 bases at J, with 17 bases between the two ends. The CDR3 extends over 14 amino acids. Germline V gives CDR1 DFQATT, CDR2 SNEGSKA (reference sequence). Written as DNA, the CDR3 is TGCAGTGCTCCGCCTACAGGGTATGGAGAGACCCAGTACTTC. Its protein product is CSAPPTGYGETQYF.

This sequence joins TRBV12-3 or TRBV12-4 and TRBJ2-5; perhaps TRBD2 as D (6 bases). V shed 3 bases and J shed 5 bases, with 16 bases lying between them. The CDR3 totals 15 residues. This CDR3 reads CASSFALLAKETQYF. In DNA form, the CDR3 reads TGTGCCAGCAGTTTTGCCCTGCTAGCGAAGGAGACCCAGTACTTC.

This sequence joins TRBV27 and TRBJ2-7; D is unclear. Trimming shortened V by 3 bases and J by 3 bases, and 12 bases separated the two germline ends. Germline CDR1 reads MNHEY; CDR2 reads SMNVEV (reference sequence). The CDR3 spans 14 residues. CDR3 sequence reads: CASSLGPFDYEQYF. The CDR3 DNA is TGTGCCAGCAGTTTGGGCCCCTTCGACTACGAGCAGTACTTC.

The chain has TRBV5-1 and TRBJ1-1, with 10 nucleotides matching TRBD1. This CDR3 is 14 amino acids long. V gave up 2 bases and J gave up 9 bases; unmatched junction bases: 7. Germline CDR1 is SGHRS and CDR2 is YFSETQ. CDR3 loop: CASSFTGTGDQAFF. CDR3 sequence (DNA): TGCGCCAGCAGCTTTACCGGGACAGGGGATCAAGCTTTCTTT.

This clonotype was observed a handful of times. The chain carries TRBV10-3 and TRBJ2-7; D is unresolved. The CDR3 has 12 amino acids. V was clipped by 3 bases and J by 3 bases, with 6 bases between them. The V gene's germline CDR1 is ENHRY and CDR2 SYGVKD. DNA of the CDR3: TGTGCCATCAGTGAAGACTTCTACGAGCAGTACTTC. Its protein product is CAISEDFYEQYF.